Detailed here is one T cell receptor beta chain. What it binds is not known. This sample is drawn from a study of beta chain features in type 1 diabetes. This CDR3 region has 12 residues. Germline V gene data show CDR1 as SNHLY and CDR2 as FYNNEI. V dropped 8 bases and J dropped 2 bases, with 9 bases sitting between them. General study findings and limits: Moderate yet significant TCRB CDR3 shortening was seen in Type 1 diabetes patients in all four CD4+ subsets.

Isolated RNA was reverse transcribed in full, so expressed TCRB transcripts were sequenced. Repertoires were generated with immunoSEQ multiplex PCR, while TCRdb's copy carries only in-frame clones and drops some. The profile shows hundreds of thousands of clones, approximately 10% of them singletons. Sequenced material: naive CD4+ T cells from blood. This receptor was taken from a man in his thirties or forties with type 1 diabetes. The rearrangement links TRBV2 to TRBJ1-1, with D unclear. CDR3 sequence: CASGTSNTEAFF. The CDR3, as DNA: TGTGCCAGCGGTACATCTAACACTGAAGCTTTCTTT.